The next 4 T cell receptor beta chains were all read from a single sample in a study of blood T cell repertoires in COVID-19. Clones were sequenced by immunoSEQ multiplex PCR, and TCRdb holds only the in-frame ones, with some missing. The repertoire holds tens of thousands of clones, with approximately 80% as singletons. Sequenced: peripheral blood. The receptor source for this set is a man under 40 with COVID-19, enrolled during active disease.

The chain recombines TRBV6-5 with TRBJ1-2, with D unclear. Germline values: CDR1 MNHEY, CDR2 SVGAGI. The CDR3 spans 11 residues. The germline V and J ends were trimmed by 2 bases and 8 bases, with 6 bases remaining between them. As DNA, the CDR3 is TGTGCCAGCAGTTACGGAGGGGGCTACACCTTC. Amino acids: CASSYGGGYTF.

J is TRBJ2-5 and V is TRBV4-2, with TRBD2 identical over 15 bases. This CDR3 comprises 18 residues. With 0 bases clipped from V and 1 base from J, the junction kept 3 bases outside the gene matches. The germline gives CDR1 LGHNA, CDR2 YNFKEQ. The CDR3 loop reads CASSQERTSGRGQETQYF. The CDR3 DNA follows: TGTGCCAGCAGCCAAGAGCGGACTAGCGGGAGGGGCCAAGAGACCCAGTACTTC.

The chain employs TRBV5-6 and TRBJ2-3, with D perhaps matching TRBD2 (6 bases). This CDR3 has 16 amino acids. V lost 4 bases and J lost 0, with 15 bases in between. In germline, CDR1 is SGHDT, CDR2 YYEEEE. The CDR3 sequence is CASSLPGLSSTDTQYF. The CDR3 coding sequence is TGTGCCAGCAGCCTACCCGGACTATCAAGCACAGATACGCAGTATTTT.

The chain uses TRBV27 and TRBJ1-6, with D tentatively TRBD1 (6 bases). This CDR3 spans 14 amino acids. Germline V gene sequence: CDR1 MNHEY, CDR2 SMNVEV (reference sequence). V shed 5 bases and J shed 8 bases, with 13 bases lying between them. CDR3 nucleotides: TGTGCCAGCAGTCCACAGGGTCGGGATTCACCCCTCCACTTT. Translation gives CASSPQGRDSPLHF.